The clone carrying this T cell receptor (beta chain) was seen only a few times. The antigen remains unidentified. The data were obtained in a study of spatial heterogeneity in lung cancer. Time point described: sample taken at primary tumor resection. TCRs were sequenced from unsorted whole RNA of tumor, nontumor lung or PBMC. The V end was cut by 5 bases, the J end by 0 bases, with 16 bases between. The length of the CDR3 is 17 residues. Germline V CDR1 and CDR2: MNHEY, SMNVEV (reference sequence). Study-level points and caveats: Circulating ubiquitous expanded tumor TCRs were observed more frequently at resection than at follow-up.

TCRdb redid the calling of the 5' RACE reads with MiXCR, one entry per CDR3 protein. Of approximately 29,000 distinct CDR3 sequences listed, roughly 8% were seen once; the top ten hold 35% to 40%. Here the sequenced sample was PBMCs, taken at surgery. The receptor's source is a female donor with early-stage non-small cell lung cancer. This chain uses TRBV27 with TRBJ1-4; tentative D call: TRBD1 (5 bases). The CDR3 is CASSPGRSQSTNEKLFF. The CDR3 bases are TGTGCCAGCAGTCCGGGACGGTCCCAGTCAACTAATGAAAAACTGTTTTTT.